This T cell receptor (beta chain) was recorded in a study of human thymus T cells. Trimming took off 6 bases at V and 8 bases at J, with 14 bases between the two ends. The germline V gene encodes CDR1 MNHNY and CDR2 SVGAGI (reference sequence). This CDR3 is built from 14 residues. With regard to this clone: Other DNA variants within this sample encode the same CDR3.

Sequencing was performed with immunoSEQ multiplex PCR; in TCRdb, only in-frame clones are kept and a portion is missing. This sample yields some 120,000 clones, of which about 94% are seen a single time; around 0.025% belongs to the top ten. Thymus was obtained from resections taken during corrective heart surgery. This sequence joins TRBV6-6 and TRBJ1-6; TRBD1 might be the D (6 bases). The TCR originated in a boy less than two years old with a congenital heart defect but otherwise immunologically healthy. The specimen sequenced was thymus tissue. The CDR3 protein is CASSAIPGDSPLHF. The CDR3 DNA follows: TGTGCCAGCAGCGCCATCCCAGGGGATTCACCCCTCCACTTT.